Shown below are 22 T cell receptor beta chains from a single sample sequenced in a study of cytomegalovirus exposure and HLA in healthy donors. Primers for the PCR totalled 60 Vbeta and 13 Jbeta. Profiling relied on immunoSEQ multiplex PCR, and the TCRdb table lists in-frame clones only, not all of them. This sample's table has 35,000 or so clones. The specimen was PBMCs. Source of these receptors: a man aged 40-50 years in good health and CMV-seropositive.

This chain uses TRBV9 with TRBJ1-3; tentatively, D is TRBD1 (6 bases). Germline CDR1 and CDR2: SGDLS and YYNGEE. V was clipped by 3 bases and J by 4 bases, with 11 bases between them. The CDR3 spans 14 residues. CDR3 in DNA: TGTGCCAGCAGCGGCACAGGGTCGGGAAACACCATATATTTT. Its translation is CASSGTGSGNTIYF.

The V gene is TRBV5-1, the J gene TRBJ1-4; D possibly corresponds to TRBD1 (5 bases). The CDR3 extends over 16 amino acids. CDR1 is SGHRS, CDR2 YFSETQ, per germline. Trimming stripped 4 bases from V and 2 bases from J, with 15 bases between. CDR3 amino acids: CASSRLQGRTNEKLFF. The CDR3 DNA reads as TGCGCCAGCAGCCGGCTGCAGGGTCGGACTAATGAAAAACTGTTTTTT.

This chain connects TRBV2 to TRBJ2-5; 13 bases are a match to TRBD2. CDR1 and CDR2 from the germline V gene are SNHLY and FYNNEI. Trimming cost V 4 bases and J 4 bases; bases outside gene matches: 3. CDR3 length: 15 residues. The CDR3: CASSGGLAGIETQYF. The DNA of the CDR3 is TGTGCCAGCAGTGGGGGACTAGCGGGGATAGAGACCCAGTACTTC.

The J gene is TRBJ2-6, the V gene TRBV5-1; tentative D call: TRBD1 (6 bases). V lost 4 bases and J lost 0, with 14 bases in between. The length of the CDR3 is 17 residues. Germline CDR1 and CDR2: SGHRS and YFSETQ. The CDR3 spells CASSMMGQHSGANVLTF. CDR3 nucleotide sequence: TGCGCCAGCAGCATGATGGGACAACACTCTGGGGCCAACGTCCTGACTTTC.

V usage is TRBV12-5 and J usage is TRBJ2-2; the D gene is possibly TRBD2 (5 bases). V shed 2 bases and J shed 4 bases, with 14 bases lying between them. Germline-derived CDR1 and CDR2 are LGHNT and FRNRAP. This CDR3 has 16 residues. Here the CDR3 reads CASGLPTAEVTGELFF. The CDR3 nucleotides read TGTGCTAGTGGTTTGCCTACAGCGGAGGTCACCGGGGAGCTGTTTTTT.

This chain joins TRBV5-1 and TRBJ2-3; tentatively, D is TRBD2 (5 bases). The CDR3 extends over 16 amino acids. V was shortened by 2 bases and J by 2 bases, with 15 bases between the two germline ends. CDR1 is SGHRS, CDR2 YFSETQ, per germline. CDR3 residues: CASSLGRGPNTDTQYF. The CDR3 region has the DNA TGCGCCAGCAGCTTAGGGCGAGGGCCTAACACAGATACGCAGTATTTT. Combining the CDR3 with reference TRBV5-1 and TRBJ2-3 gives the whole variable domain KAGVTQTPRYLIKTRGQQVTLSCSPISGHRSVSWYQQTPGQGLQFLFEYFSETQRNKGNFPGRFSGRQFSNSRSEMNVSTLELGDSALYLCASSLGRGPNTDTQYFGPGTRLTVL.

The chain is built from TRBV4-3 and TRBJ2-5, with 14 nucleotides matching TRBD2. The better agreement between TRBJ2-7 and the DNA end casts doubt on the J call. The CDR3 is 18 amino acids. Germline-derived CDR1 and CDR2 are LGHNA and YSLEER. The DNA of the CDR3 is TGCGCCAGCAGCCTCGGGACTAGCGGGAGCGGGATTGGGGGCGAGCAGTACTTC. Its protein product is CASSLGTSGSGIGGEQYF.

The chain joins TRBV14 to TRBJ2-1; D might be TRBD2 (6 bases). This CDR3 region has 15 residues. From germline, CDR1 is SGHDN and CDR2 FVKESK. Trimming took off 1 base at V and 4 bases at J, with 11 bases between the two ends. The CDR3 DNA reads TGTGCCAGCAGCCAAGCCCGGGGGTATTACAATGAGCAGTTCTTC. This sequence encodes CASSQARGYYNEQFF.

Written as DNA, the CDR3 is TGTGCCAGTAGTATAGAGGCGAGAGGTGTGAACACTGAAGCTTTCTTT. Translated: CASSIEARGVNTEAFF. The genes are TRBV19 and TRBJ1-1; D unresolved. The CDR3 is 16 residues long. Per the germline V gene, CDR1 is LNHDA and CDR2 is SQIVND (reference sequence). Trimming shortened V by 0 bases and J by 0 bases, and 11 bases separated the two germline ends.

The CDR3 loop reads CASSPQHFTDTQYF. The DNA of the CDR3 is TGTGCCAGCAGCCCCCAACATTTCACAGATACGCAGTATTTT. The J gene is TRBJ2-3, the V gene TRBV7-2; no definite D call. Germline V gives CDR1 SGHTA, CDR2 FQGNSA. This CDR3 region has 14 residues. The V end was cut by 5 bases, the J end by 2 bases, with 11 bases between.

The V call is TRBV7-3, the J call TRBJ2-1; 10 bases line up with TRBD2. Germline-derived CDR1 and CDR2 are SGHTA and FQGTGA. Trimming at V came to 1 base and at J to 6 bases, leaving 9 bases not matched to a gene. The CDR3 runs 17 residues. DNA for the CDR3: TGTGCCAGCAGCTTAAAAGGTGGGGCTAGCGGGAGCAATGAGCAGTTCTTC. Encoded protein: CASSLKGGASGSNEQFF.

V is TRBV25-1 and J is TRBJ1-4; no clear D gene. V was shortened by 2 bases and J by 4 bases, with 11 bases between the two germline ends. The CDR3 is 15 amino acids. Germline V CDR1 and CDR2: MGHDK, SYGVNS. The CDR3 coding sequence is TGTGCCAGCAGTGAAAGCGTCAGAAATAATGAAAAACTGTTTTTT. Translated: CASSESVRNNEKLFF.

The chain uses TRBV7-5 and TRBJ1-5; the D call TRBD1 from the table was never checked on the DNA. TRBV7-5 is reported as a pseudogene. The CDR3 is 17 residues long. In DNA form, the CDR3 reads TGTGCCAGAAGCCCTATAGGGGCCCAGGGAACTGATCAGCCCCAGCATTTT. This gives the protein CARSPIGAQGTDQPQHF.

The chain recombines TRBV4-3 with TRBJ2-1; D is undetermined. Per the germline V gene, CDR1 is LGHNA and CDR2 is YSLEER. V gave up 0 bases and J gave up 6 bases, with 15 bases separating them. The CDR3 consists of 16 residues. CDR3 sequence reads: CASSQDPSGGTNEQFF. The CDR3 nucleotides read TGCGCCAGCAGCCAAGATCCTTCGGGTGGAACCAATGAGCAGTTCTTC.

The gene calls are TRBV9 and TRBJ2-7, with D perhaps TRBD1 (6 bases). Germline lookup yields CDR1 SGDLS and CDR2 YYNGEE. Trimming stripped 3 bases from V and 6 bases from J, with 28 bases between. The CDR3 contains 18 residues. The CDR3 protein is CASSASLSRDKGLLEQYF. The DNA for the CDR3 is TGTGCCAGCAGCGCCTCCCTCTCCCGGGACAAGGGTCTCCTCGAGCAGTACTTC.

The chain combines TRBV7-2 with TRBJ2-1, with D perhaps TRBD2 (5 bases). This CDR3 contains 18 residues. CDR1 is SGHTA and CDR2 is FQGNSA in the germline V gene. V dropped 3 bases and J dropped 0 bases, with 18 bases sitting between them. For the CDR3, the DNA is TGTGCCAGCAGCTTGGCCGGCCGAGGAGGAAGCTCCTACAATGAGCAGTTCTTC. This codes for CASSLAGRGGSSYNEQFF.

The chain combines TRBV5-1 with TRBJ1-1, with 8 bases matching TRBD1. V shed 4 bases and J 7 bases; nucleotides not matched to a gene: 6. The CDR3 loop spans 13 amino acids. The germline gives CDR1 SGHRS, CDR2 YFSETQ. CDR3 in amino acids: CASSLRGQGEAFF. The CDR3 DNA sequence: TGCGCCAGCAGCCTCAGGGGGCAAGGTGAAGCTTTCTTT.

V gene TRBV19 combines with J gene TRBJ1-5; 7 nucleotides line up with TRBD1. There are 13 residues in the CDR3. Germline V gene lookup returns CDR1 LNHDA and CDR2 SQIVND (reference sequence). Trimming removed 6 bases from V and 4 bases from J; junction bases left unmatched: 3. The CDR3 protein is CASRGTVNQPQHF. The CDR3 DNA follows: TGTGCCAGTAGGGGGACAGTAAATCAGCCCCAGCATTTT.

The rearrangement uses TRBV10-2 and TRBJ2-7; tentative D call: TRBD2 (6 bases). Trimming removed 4 bases at V and 3 bases at J, with 13 bases between. The CDR3 is 14 amino acids. The germline V gene encodes CDR1 WSHSY and CDR2 SAAADI. The chain's CDR3 is CASSVGQGGYEQYF. CDR3 bases: TGCGCCAGCAGTGTCGGGCAGGGAGGCTACGAGCAGTACTTC.

This chain links TRBV9 with TRBJ2-3; perhaps TRBD2 as D (6 bases). Deletions cut 4 bases from V and 3 bases from J, with 12 bases between. Looked up from germline, CDR1 is SGDLS and CDR2 is YYNGEE. The length of the CDR3 is 14 residues. DNA for the CDR3: TGTGCCAGCAGCCCTGGACTACCAACAGATACGCAGTATTTT. Translating gives CASSPGLPTDTQYF.

As for this clone: Compared with germline, one end of the junction differs, possibly owing to a read error. This rearrangement joins TRBV2 to TRBJ1-1; D unclear. The CDR3 sequence is 14 residues long. Germline CDR1 and CDR2: SNHLY and FYNNEI. The CDR3 spells CASSEDNMNTEAFF. For the CDR3, the DNA is TGTGCCAGCAGCGAAGACAACATGAACACTGAAGCTTTCTTT.

The V call is TRBV18, the J call TRBJ2-7, with 7 bases lining up with TRBD2. This CDR3 has 16 amino acids. Losses at the gene ends were 0 bases for V and 0 bases for J; bases not matched to a gene: 5. Germline CDR1 and CDR2: KGHSH and LQKENI. This CDR3 is CASSPPPAGSSYEQYF. DNA of the CDR3: TGTGCCAGCTCACCACCGCCAGCGGGGAGCTCCTACGAGCAGTACTTC. Looking up the rest from reference TRBV18 and TRBJ2-7 gives the full variable domain: NAGVMQNPRHLVRRRGQEARLRCSPMKGHSHVYWYRQLPEEGLKFMVYLQKENIIDESGMPKERFSAEFPKEGPSILRIQQVVRGDSAAYFCASSPPPAGSSYEQYFGPGTRLTVT.